Reported below is one T cell receptor (beta chain). This clone was detected only once. Its specific antigen is unknown. Per-nucleotide qualities are absent, and no much larger clonotype sits a single base away. In the prospective study, participants were about 18 to 89 years old, resided in approximately 25 geographic areas of the United States, and were enrolled through a virtual design. In the prospective study, participants were assigned to cohorts based on the clinical history participants reported in a screening survey and a study questionnaire. ImmuneRACE Cohort 3 recovered participants were defined by two consecutive negative NP/OP PCR tests, healthcare professional clearance, or symptom resolution. In the prospective study, mobile phlebotomists collected whole blood, serum and a nasopharyngeal or oropharyngeal swab from each participant. Prospective study participants could optionally give additional blood draws and questionnaires over an approximately two-month period. Prospective study blood samples were shipped either frozen or at room temperature before DNA extraction.

This specimen belongs to a study of blood T cell repertoires in COVID-19 (TCRdb year 2020). Broadly, across the study: Collaborator samples came from the United States, Italy and Spain and covered acute and convalescent phases of COVID-19. The prospective study material was composed of cDNA or gDNA derived from T cells, B-cell-depleted T cells, or PBMCs. Deeply sampled blood TCRbeta repertoires from subjects exposed to, actively infected with, or recovered from COVID-19 were included in the dataset. A freely available public database, intended as a resource for researchers studying the immune response to SARS-CoV-2, is where the repertoires were released. The samples were drawn from the first 160 participants of the ongoing ImmuneRACE study and from about 1,200 subjects provided by 6 global collaborators. Nearly every sample came with metadata listing a de-identified subject ID, COVID-19 status, age in years and sex. Where available, HLA class I and class II types were taken from metadata supplied by the sample provider and were not determined by assay-based typing. The research as a whole found: The amount of clinical and demographic metadata varied by source and participant and was provided uncurated.

TCRbeta CDR3 regions were amplified from genomic DNA using the immunoSEQ Assay, a bias-controlled multiplex PCR. As for how the authors treated the data: The number of nucleated cells in each sample was estimated by amplification of reference gene primers within the assay. To quantify the absolute abundance of each unique TCRbeta CDR3 rearrangement, sequence reads were collapsed and filtered. For each sample, productive Simpson clonality was calculated as the square root of Simpson's diversity index over productive rearrangements. The table was pulled from immuneACCESS by TCRdb, which kept in-frame rearrangements only. Such tables lose some clones; where checked, under half of the loss comes from unresolved V genes, and the rest has no known cause. D and trimming come from the DNA, and the V and J calls and clone size come from that table. The sample table holds under 450,000 clones, of which around 87% were seen once. The ten largest clones represent 1% to 1.5% of the sample.

Sequences SNHLY (CDR1) and FYNNEI (CDR2) are obtained from the germline V gene. Spanning cysteine to phenylalanine, the CDR3 consists of 16 amino acids. The kept DNA is CDR3 alone, 48 bases in frame from the first base. V is pared back by 6 bases and J by 4 bases, with 19 bases lying between the germline termini. Recombination linked TRBV2 to TRBJ1-5; a weak D assignment points to TRBD1 (5 bases agree). The sequence came from a man aged 25-40 years who had recovered from COVID-19. The sequencing input was PBMCs or T cells enriched from blood (not recorded which). The bases read TGTGCCAGCAGGGAGCAGACGGGGGTGACTAATCAGCCCCAGCATTTT. The resulting protein is CASREQTGVTNQPQHF. Where the CDR3 stops, the reference TRBV2 and TRBJ1-5 genes take over; the full variable domain is EPEVTQTPSHQVTQMGQEVILRCVPISNHLYFYWYRQILGQKVEFLVSFYNNEISEKSEIFDDQFSVERPDGSNFTLKIRSTKLEDSAMYFCASREQTGVTNQPQHFGDGTRLSIL.